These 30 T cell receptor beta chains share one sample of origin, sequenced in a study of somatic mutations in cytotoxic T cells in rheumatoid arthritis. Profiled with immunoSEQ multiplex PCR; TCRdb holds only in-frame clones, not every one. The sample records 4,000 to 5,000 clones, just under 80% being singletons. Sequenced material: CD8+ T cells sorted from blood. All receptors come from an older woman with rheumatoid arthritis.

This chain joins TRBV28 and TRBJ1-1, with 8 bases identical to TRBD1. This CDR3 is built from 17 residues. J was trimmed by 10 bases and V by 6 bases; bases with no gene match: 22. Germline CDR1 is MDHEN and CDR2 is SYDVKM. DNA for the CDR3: TGTGCCAGCAGATTTTTAGGATACAGGGGGACTGTCCCCCCAGCTTTCTTT. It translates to CASRFLGYRGTVPPAFF.

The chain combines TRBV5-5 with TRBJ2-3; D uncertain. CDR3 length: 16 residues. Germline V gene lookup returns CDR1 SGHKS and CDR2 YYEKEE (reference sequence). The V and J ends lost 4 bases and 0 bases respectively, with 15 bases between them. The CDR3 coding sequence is TGTGCCAGCAGCCAAAACATCATACCAAGCACAGATACGCAGTATTTT. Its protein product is CASSQNIIPSTDTQYF.

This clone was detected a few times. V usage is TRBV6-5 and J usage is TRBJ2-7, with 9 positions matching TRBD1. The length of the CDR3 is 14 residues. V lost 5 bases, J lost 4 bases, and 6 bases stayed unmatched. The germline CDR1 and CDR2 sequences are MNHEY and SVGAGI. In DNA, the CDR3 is TGTGCCAGCAGTGCCGGGACAGGGAGGTACGAGCAGTACTTC. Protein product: CASSAGTGRYEQYF.

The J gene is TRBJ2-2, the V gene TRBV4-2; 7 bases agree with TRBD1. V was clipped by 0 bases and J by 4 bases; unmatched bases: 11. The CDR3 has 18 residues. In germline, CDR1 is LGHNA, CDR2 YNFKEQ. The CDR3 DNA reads TGTGCCAGCAGCCAAGATCTTCAGACAGGGATATCCACCGGGGAGCTGTTTTTT. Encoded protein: CASSQDLQTGISTGELFF.

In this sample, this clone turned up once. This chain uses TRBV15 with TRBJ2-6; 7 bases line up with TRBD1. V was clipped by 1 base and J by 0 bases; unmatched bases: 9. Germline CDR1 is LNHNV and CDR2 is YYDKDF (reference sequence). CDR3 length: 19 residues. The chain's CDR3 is CATSRGNRDRGSGANVLTF. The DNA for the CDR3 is TGTGCCACCAGCAGAGGTAACCGGGACAGAGGCTCTGGGGCCAACGTCCTGACTTTC. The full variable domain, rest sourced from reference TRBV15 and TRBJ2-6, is DAMVIQNPRYQVTQFGKPVTLSCSQTLNHNVMYWYQQKSSQAPKLLFHYYDKDFNNEADTPDNFQSRRPNTSFCFLDIRSPGLGDTAMYLCATSRGNRDRGSGANVLTFGAGSRLTVL.

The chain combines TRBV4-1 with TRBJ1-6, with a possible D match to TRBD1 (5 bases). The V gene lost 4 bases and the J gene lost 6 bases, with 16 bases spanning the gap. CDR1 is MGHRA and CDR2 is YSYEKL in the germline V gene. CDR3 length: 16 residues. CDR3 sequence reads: CASSPRENRPNSPLHF. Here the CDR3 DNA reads TGCGCCAGCAGCCCCCGAGAGAACAGGCCTAATTCACCCCTCCACTTT.

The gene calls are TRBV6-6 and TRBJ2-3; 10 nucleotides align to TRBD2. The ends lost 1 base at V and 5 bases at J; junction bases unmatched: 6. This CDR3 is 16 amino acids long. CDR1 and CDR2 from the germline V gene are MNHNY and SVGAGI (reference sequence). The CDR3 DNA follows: TGTGCCAGCAGTTACTTAGCGGGGGGCCAGGGAGATACGCAGTATTTT. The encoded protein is CASSYLAGGQGDTQYF.

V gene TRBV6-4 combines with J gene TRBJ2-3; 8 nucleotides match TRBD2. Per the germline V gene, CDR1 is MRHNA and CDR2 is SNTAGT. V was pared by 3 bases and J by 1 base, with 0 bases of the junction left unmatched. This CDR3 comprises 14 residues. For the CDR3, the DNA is TGTGCCAGCAGTGAGCGGGGGGGCACAGATACGCAGTATTTT. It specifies CASSERGGTDTQYF.

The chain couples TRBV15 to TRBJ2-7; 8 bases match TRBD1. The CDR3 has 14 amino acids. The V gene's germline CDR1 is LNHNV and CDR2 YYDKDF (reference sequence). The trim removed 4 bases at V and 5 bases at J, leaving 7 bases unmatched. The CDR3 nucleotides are TGTGCCACCAGCACCGACAGGGGATTCGACGAGCAGTACTTC. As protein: CATSTDRGFDEQYF.

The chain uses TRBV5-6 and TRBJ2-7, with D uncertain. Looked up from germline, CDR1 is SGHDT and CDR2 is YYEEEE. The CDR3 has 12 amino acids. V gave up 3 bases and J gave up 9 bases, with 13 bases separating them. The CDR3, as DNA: TGTGCCAGCAGCTCTGGACCTCGCGGGCAGTACGTC. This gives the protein CASSSGPRGQYV.

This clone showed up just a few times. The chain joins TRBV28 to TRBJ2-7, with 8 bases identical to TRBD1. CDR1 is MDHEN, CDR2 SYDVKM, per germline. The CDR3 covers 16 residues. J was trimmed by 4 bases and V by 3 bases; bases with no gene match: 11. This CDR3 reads CASSFSLDRGDYEQYV. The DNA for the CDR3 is TGTGCCAGCAGTTTCTCACTCGACAGGGGAGATTACGAGCAGTACGTC.

CDR3 protein: CASSQEWDMGNTGELFF. CDR3 in DNA: TGCGCCAGCAGCCAAGAGTGGGACATGGGAAACACCGGGGAGCTGTTTTTT. This sequence joins TRBV4-1 and TRBJ2-2; TRBD1 might be the D (6 bases). The CDR3 has 17 residues. Trimming removed 0 bases from V and 2 bases from J, with 13 bases in between. Per germline, CDR1 MGHRA and CDR2 YSYEKL.

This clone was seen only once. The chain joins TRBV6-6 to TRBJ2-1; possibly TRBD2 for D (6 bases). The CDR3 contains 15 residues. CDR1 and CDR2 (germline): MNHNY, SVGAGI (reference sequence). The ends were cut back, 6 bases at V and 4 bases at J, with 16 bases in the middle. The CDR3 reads CASRRRDLLYNEQFF. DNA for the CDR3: TGTGCCAGCAGACGCCGGGACTTACTTTACAATGAGCAGTTCTTC.

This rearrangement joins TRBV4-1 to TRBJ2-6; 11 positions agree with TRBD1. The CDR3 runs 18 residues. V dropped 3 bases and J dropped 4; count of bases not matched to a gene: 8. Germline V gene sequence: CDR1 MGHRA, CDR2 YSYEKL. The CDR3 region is CASSQPGQGVSGANVLTF. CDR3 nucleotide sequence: TGCGCCAGCAGCCAGCCGGGACAGGGGGTCTCAGGGGCCAACGTCCTGACTTTC.

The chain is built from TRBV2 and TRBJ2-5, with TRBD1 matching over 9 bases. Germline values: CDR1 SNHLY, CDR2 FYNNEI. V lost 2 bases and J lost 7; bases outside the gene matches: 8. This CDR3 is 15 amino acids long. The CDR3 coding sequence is TGTGCCAGCAGTGAATTACCTAGGACAGGGGTGACCCAGTACTTC. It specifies CASSELPRTGVTQYF.

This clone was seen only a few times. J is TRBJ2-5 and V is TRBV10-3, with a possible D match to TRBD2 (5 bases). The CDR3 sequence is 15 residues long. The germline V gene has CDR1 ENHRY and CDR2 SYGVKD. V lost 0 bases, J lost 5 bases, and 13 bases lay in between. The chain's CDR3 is CAISESRGSVETQYF. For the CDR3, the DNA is TGTGCCATCAGTGAGTCACGGGGTAGTGTGGAGACCCAGTACTTC.

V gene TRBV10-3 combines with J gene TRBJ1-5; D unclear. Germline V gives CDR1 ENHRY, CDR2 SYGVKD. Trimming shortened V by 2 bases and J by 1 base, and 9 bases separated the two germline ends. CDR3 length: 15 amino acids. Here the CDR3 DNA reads TGTGCCATCAGTGAGGGGCAGTCAAGCAATCAGCCCCAGCATTTT. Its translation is CAISEGQSSNQPQHF.

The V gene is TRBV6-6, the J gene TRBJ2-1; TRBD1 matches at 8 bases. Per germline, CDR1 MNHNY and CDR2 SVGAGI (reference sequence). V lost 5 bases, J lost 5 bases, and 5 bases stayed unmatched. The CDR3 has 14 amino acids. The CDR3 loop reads CASSEGQDNNEQFF. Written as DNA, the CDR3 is TGTGCCAGCAGTGAGGGACAGGACAACAATGAGCAGTTCTTC.

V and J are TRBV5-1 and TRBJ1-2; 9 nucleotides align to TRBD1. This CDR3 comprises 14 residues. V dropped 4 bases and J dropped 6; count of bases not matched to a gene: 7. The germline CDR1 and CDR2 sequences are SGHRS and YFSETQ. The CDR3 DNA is TGCGCCAGCAGCCCGGACAGGGGAATGCATGGCTACACCTTC. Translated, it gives CASSPDRGMHGYTF.

CDR3 residues: CSVYGGWGDTEAFF. The CDR3 bases are TGCAGCGTCTACGGGGGGTGGGGTGACACTGAAGCTTTCTTT. J is TRBJ1-1 and V is TRBV29-1, with D maybe TRBD1 (5 bases). Germline-derived CDR1 and CDR2 are SQVTM and ANQGSEA. This CDR3 has 14 amino acids. The V end lost 6 bases, the J end lost 3 bases, and 17 bases lay between the germline ends. Full variable domain (missing parts from reference TRBV29-1 and TRBJ1-1): SAVISQKPSRDICQRGTSLTIQCQVDSQVTMMFWYRQQPGQSLTLIATANQGSEATYESGFVIDKFPISRPNLTFSTLTVSNMSPEDSSIYLCSVYGGWGDTEAFFGQGTRLTVV.

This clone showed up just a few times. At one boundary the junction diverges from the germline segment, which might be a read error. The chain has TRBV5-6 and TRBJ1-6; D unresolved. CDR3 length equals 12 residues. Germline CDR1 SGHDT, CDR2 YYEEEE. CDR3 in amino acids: CASSSSNSPLHF. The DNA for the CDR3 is TGTGCCAGCAGTTCCTCTAATTCACCCCTCCACTTT.

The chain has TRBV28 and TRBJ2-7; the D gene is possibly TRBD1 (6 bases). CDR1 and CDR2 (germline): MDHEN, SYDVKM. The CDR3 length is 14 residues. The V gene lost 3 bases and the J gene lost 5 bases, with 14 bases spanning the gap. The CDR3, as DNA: TGTGCCAGCAGTTTCGTCCAGGGGACCGACGAGCAGTACTTC. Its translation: CASSFVQGTDEQYF.

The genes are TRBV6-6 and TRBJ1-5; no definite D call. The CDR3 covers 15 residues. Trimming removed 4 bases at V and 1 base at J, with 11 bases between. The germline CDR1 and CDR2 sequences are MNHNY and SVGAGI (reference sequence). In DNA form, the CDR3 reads TGTGCCAGCAGTTTTGCGACTGAAAGCAATCAGCCCCAGCATTTT. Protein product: CASSFATESNQPQHF.

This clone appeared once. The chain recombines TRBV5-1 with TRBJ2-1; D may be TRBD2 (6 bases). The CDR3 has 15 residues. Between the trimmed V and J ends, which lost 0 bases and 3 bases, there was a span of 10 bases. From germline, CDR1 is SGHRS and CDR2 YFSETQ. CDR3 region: CASSLGDSRYNEQFF. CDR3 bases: TGCGCCAGCAGCTTGGGGGACTCTCGCTACAATGAGCAGTTCTTC.

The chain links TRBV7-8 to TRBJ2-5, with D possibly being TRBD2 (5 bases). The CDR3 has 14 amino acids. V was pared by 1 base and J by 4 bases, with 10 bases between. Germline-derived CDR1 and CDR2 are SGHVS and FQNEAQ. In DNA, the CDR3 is TGTGCCAGCAGCTTAGTACCCGGAGGAGAGACCCAGTACTTC. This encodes CASSLVPGGETQYF. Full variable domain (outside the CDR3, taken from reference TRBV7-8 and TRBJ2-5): GAGVSQSPRYKVAKRGQDVALRCDPISGHVSLFWYQQALGQGPEFLTYFQNEAQLDKSGLPSDRFFAERPEGSVSTLKIQRTQQEDSAVYLCASSLVPGGETQYFGPGTRLLVL.

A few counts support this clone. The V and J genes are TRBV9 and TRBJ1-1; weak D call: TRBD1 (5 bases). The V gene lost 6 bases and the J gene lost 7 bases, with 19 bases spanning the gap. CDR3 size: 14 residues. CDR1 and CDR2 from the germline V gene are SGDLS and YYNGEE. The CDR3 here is CASTPSGGLSEAFF. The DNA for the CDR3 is TGTGCCAGCACCCCATCCGGGGGACTCAGTGAAGCTTTCTTT.

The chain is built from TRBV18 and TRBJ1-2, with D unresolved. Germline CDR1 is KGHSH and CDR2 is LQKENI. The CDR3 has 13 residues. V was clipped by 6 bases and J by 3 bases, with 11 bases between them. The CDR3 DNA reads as TGTGCCAGCTCGAACCTCCCGGACTATGGCTACACCTTC. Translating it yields CASSNLPDYGYTF.

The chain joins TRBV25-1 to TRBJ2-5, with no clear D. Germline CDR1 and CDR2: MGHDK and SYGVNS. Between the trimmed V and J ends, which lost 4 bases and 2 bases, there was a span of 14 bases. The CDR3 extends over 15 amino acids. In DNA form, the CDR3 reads TGTGCCAGCAGTGTAGGAACAGAGATACAAGAGACCCAGTACTTC. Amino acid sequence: CASSVGTEIQETQYF.

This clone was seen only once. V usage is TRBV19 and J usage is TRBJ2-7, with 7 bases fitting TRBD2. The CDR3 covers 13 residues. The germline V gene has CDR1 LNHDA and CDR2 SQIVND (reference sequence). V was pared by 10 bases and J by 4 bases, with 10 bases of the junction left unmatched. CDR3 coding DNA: TGTGCCACTGCTCCCGCGGGGGAGTACGAGCAGTACTTC. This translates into CATAPAGEYEQYF.

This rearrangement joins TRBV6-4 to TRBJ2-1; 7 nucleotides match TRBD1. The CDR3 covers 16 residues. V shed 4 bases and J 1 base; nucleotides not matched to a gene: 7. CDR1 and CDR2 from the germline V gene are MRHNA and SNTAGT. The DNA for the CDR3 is TGTGCCAGCAGTGGGTTTGGGACAGAGTCCTACAATGAGCAGTTCTTC. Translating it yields CASSGFGTESYNEQFF.